Listed here are 22 T cell receptor beta chains from one sample, sequenced in a study of T cell changes during pregnancy in multiple sclerosis. Measured with immunoSEQ multiplex PCR; TCRdb has only the in-frame clones, and not every one. The repertoire holds 85,000 to 120,000 clones, with around 90% as singletons. Sequencing was performed on peripheral blood, taken before pregnancy. These receptors were collected from a female donor with multiple sclerosis, enrolled in a pregnancy study.

The chain joins TRBV7-7 to TRBJ2-1; 12 positions agree with TRBD2. Per germline, CDR1 SSHAT and CDR2 FNYEAQ (reference sequence). The CDR3 contains 18 residues. With 0 bases clipped from V and 5 bases from J, the junction kept 8 bases outside the gene matches. CDR3 in amino acids: CASSLAPTSGGHHNEQFF. In DNA, the CDR3 is TGTGCCAGCAGCTTAGCCCCAACTAGCGGGGGGCATCACAATGAGCAGTTCTTC.

This chain uses TRBV15 with TRBJ1-6; no clear D. Trimming pared 8 bases from V and 0 bases from J, leaving 8 bases between. There are 14 residues in the CDR3. Germline V gene sequence: CDR1 LNHNV, CDR2 YYDKDF (reference sequence). The DNA of the CDR3 is TGTGCCACCGGGCAAAGCTCCTATAATTCACCCCTCCACTTT. This encodes CATGQSSYNSPLHF.

This rearrangement joins TRBV6-6 to TRBJ2-1; 7 nucleotides agree with TRBD2. The germline CDR1 and CDR2 sequences are MNHNY and SVGAGI (reference sequence). The CDR3 extends over 15 amino acids. Germline trimming cut 0 bases from V and 7 bases from J; bases unmatched to any gene: 6. The CDR3 nucleotides read TGTGCCAGCAGTTACTCCGAGGGAGGGGAGAATGAGCAGTTCTTC. Its translation is CASSYSEGGENEQFF.

J is TRBJ2-7 and V is TRBV10-3; TRBD2 matches at 12 bases. Germline CDR1 and CDR2: ENHRY and SYGVKD. The CDR3 has 15 residues. With V trimmed by 10 bases and J by 6 bases, 13 bases remained unmatched. For the CDR3, the DNA is TGTGCCACCTCGGGCGCTAGCGGGAGGGCCGGCGAGCAGTACTTC. This codes for CATSGASGRAGEQYF.

The chain recombines TRBV7-9 with TRBJ2-7; D possibly corresponds to TRBD1 (6 bases). The CDR3 runs to 14 residues. Germline V gene lookup returns CDR1 SEHNR and CDR2 FQNEAQ (reference sequence). V was trimmed by 5 bases and J by 0 bases, leaving 11 bases between them. CDR3 sequence reads: CASSRQAYSYEQYF. The CDR3 bases are TGTGCCAGCAGCAGACAGGCGTACTCCTACGAGCAGTACTTC.

This clone was seen just once. The genes are TRBV5-4 and TRBJ2-5, with D uncertain. The V end lost 4 bases, the J end lost 3 bases, and 7 bases lay between the germline ends. The CDR3 consists of 12 residues. Germline CDR1 is SGHNT and CDR2 is YYREEE (reference sequence). CDR3: CASSRGEETQYF. DNA for the CDR3: TGTGCCAGCAGCCGAGGAGAAGAGACCCAGTACTTC.

The rearrangement joins TRBV27 to TRBJ2-5, with 8 nucleotides matching TRBD1. Trimming removed 4 bases from V and 1 base from J; junction bases left unmatched: 5. Germline lookup yields CDR1 MNHEY and CDR2 SMNVEV (reference sequence). The CDR3 is 15 residues long. The CDR3 here is CASSSTGVGQETQYF. The CDR3 region has the DNA TGTGCCAGCAGTTCGACAGGGGTCGGCCAAGAGACCCAGTACTTC.

V usage is TRBV7-9 and J usage is TRBJ2-7, with 11 bases lining up with TRBD1. The ends lost 5 bases at V and 7 bases at J; junction bases unmatched: 10. This CDR3 has 15 residues. The germline CDR1 and CDR2 sequences are SEHNR and FQNEAQ (reference sequence). As DNA, the CDR3 is TGTGCCAGCAGCGCTCAGGACAGGGGGCGGTGGGAGCAGTACTTC. This encodes CASSAQDRGRWEQYF.

CDR3 DNA: TGTGCCAGCAGGCGCGACAGGGGGCGACAAGAGACCCAGTACTTC. Translation: CASRRDRGRQETQYF. This chain uses TRBV2 with TRBJ2-5; TRBD1 matches 10 bases. The V and J ends lost 6 bases and 2 bases, in that order; junction bases with no gene match: 6. The CDR3 is 15 residues long. Germline CDR1 is SNHLY and CDR2 is FYNNEI.

This sequence joins TRBV13 and TRBJ1-2; D is possibly TRBD1 (5 bases). Germline V gives CDR1 PRHDT, CDR2 FYEKMQ (reference sequence). The V gene lost 2 bases and the J gene lost 8 bases, with 12 bases spanning the gap. The CDR3 is 13 amino acids. The CDR3 is CASSLQGIGGYTF. The CDR3 region has the DNA TGTGCCAGCAGCTTACAGGGAATAGGGGGCTACACCTTC.

For this clone: One end of the junction varies from germline; a read error may be responsible. The chain recombines TRBV7-9 with TRBJ1-1; the match to TRBD1 covers 8 bases. Germline loops: CDR1 SEHNR, CDR2 FQNEAQ (reference sequence). The CDR3 extends over 16 amino acids. CDR3 loop: CASRLGMGQANTEAFF. In DNA, the CDR3 is TGTGCCAGCCGCTTAGGGATGGGACAGGCGAACACTGAAGCTTTCTTT.

The V call is TRBV6-5, the J call TRBJ1-5, with a tentative D call TRBD1 (6 bases). CDR3 length: 14 residues. Trimming pared 5 bases from V and 4 bases from J, leaving 12 bases between. Per germline, CDR1 MNHEY and CDR2 SVGAGI. This CDR3 reads CASSHRDNNQPQHF. CDR3 sequence (DNA): TGTGCCAGCAGTCACCGGGACAATAATCAGCCCCAGCATTTT.

The CDR3 here is CAWSVAGANTGELFF. Written as DNA, the CDR3 is TGTGCCTGGAGTGTTGCAGGGGCGAACACCGGGGAGCTGTTTTTT. J is TRBJ2-2 and V is TRBV30; TRBD1 might be the D (6 bases). Germline lookup yields CDR1 GTSNPN and CDR2 SVGIG (reference sequence). With 0 bases removed from V and 0 bases from J, the gap between germline ends came to 8 bases. This CDR3 region has 15 residues.

The J gene is TRBJ2-1, the V gene TRBV5-1; the D gene is possibly TRBD2 (5 bases). The CDR3 runs to 15 residues. V lost 0 bases, J lost 1 base, and 8 bases lay in between. Germline V gene data show CDR1 as SGHRS and CDR2 as YFSETQ. In nucleotides, the CDR3 is TGCGCCAGCAGCTTGGTCGGGAATTCCTACAATGAGCAGTTCTTC. Protein sequence: CASSLVGNSYNEQFF.

V and J are TRBV7-7 and TRBJ1-2; D gene uncertain. V shed 7 bases and J shed 4 bases, with 13 bases lying between them. CDR1 is SSHAT and CDR2 is FNYEAQ in the germline V gene (reference sequence). CDR3 length: 13 amino acids. The CDR3 here is CASTCGCPYGYTF. The CDR3 coding sequence is TGTGCCAGCACCTGCGGATGCCCCTATGGCTACACCTTC.

The chain has TRBV9 and TRBJ2-1; no reliable D call. Germline CDR1 is SGDLS and CDR2 is YYNGEE. The germline V and J ends were trimmed by 2 bases and 2 bases, with 8 bases remaining between them. The CDR3 totals 14 residues. The CDR3: CASSVEPTYNEQFF. For the CDR3, the DNA is TGTGCCAGCAGCGTTGAGCCTACCTACAATGAGCAGTTCTTC.

The chain links TRBV4-2 to TRBJ2-7; the match to TRBD2 covers 7 bases. Per the germline V gene, CDR1 is LGHNA and CDR2 is YNFKEQ. V trimming: 1 base; J trimming: 3 bases; junction bases outside the gene matches: 3. This CDR3 region has 14 residues. This CDR3 reads CASSQGVAGYEQYF. CDR3 DNA sequence: TGTGCCAGCAGCCAAGGGGTAGCGGGCTACGAGCAGTACTTC.

This clone was picked up a small number of times. The chain combines TRBV7-9 with TRBJ1-1; TRBD1 might be the D (5 bases). Trimming took off 2 bases at V and 5 bases at J, with 9 bases between the two ends. The CDR3 runs to 13 residues. Germline V lookup: CDR1 SEHNR, CDR2 FQNEAQ (reference sequence). The CDR3 is CASSLPGDTEAFF. CDR3 nucleotide sequence: TGTGCCAGCAGCTTACCGGGGGATACTGAAGCTTTCTTT.

The chain is built from TRBV2 and TRBJ2-7; D is perhaps TRBD1 (6 bases). Germline-derived CDR1 and CDR2 are SNHLY and FYNNEI. V shed 8 bases and J shed 0 bases, with 17 bases lying between them. The CDR3 has 15 amino acids. The CDR3 region has the DNA TGTGCCAGCCGACTCACAGGGTTTCCCTCCTACGAGCAGTACTTC. It codes for CASRLTGFPSYEQYF.

The V gene is TRBV7-2, the J gene TRBJ2-1; 7 bases are shared with TRBD2. Trimming cost V 1 base and J 2 bases; bases outside gene matches: 2. The CDR3 totals 15 residues. Looked up from germline, CDR1 is SGHTA and CDR2 is FQGNSA. The CDR3 loop is CASSLVGGTYNEQFF. CDR3 in DNA: TGTGCCAGCAGCTTAGTGGGGGGGACCTACAATGAGCAGTTCTTC.

The chain employs TRBV12-5 and TRBJ2-1, with 8 positions matching TRBD2. V trimming: 9 bases; J trimming: 9 bases; junction bases outside the gene matches: 10. The CDR3 loop spans 13 amino acids. The germline gives CDR1 LGHNT, CDR2 FRNRAP. The CDR3 nucleotides are TGTGCTAGCTCGGGAGGGATGGGTGGTGAGCAGTTCTTC. Encoded protein: CASSGGMGGEQFF.

The chain has TRBV5-4 and TRBJ1-1; TRBD1 aligns across 7 bases. The CDR3 consists of 14 residues. J was trimmed by 1 base and V by 4 bases; bases with no gene match: 4. The germline V gene encodes CDR1 SGHNT and CDR2 YYREEE (reference sequence). CDR3 in amino acids: CASSPGDRNTEAFF. CDR3 nucleotide sequence: TGTGCCAGCAGCCCCGGGGACAGGAACACTGAAGCTTTCTTT.